The 10 T cell receptor beta chains below were found in one sample sequenced in a study of shared clonotypes between healthy human individuals. Data came from immunoSEQ multiplex PCR; TCRdb stores just in-frame clones and leaves some out. The sample shows more than 900,000 clones, around 82% of them seen only once. Sequenced input: memory CD4+ T cells from PBMCs. Documented subset: CD45RA-negative fraction. Every receptor here comes from a man younger than 35 in good health. Some clones in this sample may be carry-over from other donors' samples.

The CDR3 DNA reads as TGTGCCAGCAGTTACTCAAGGGCAGCCGCAGATACGCAGTATTTT. It is translated as CASSYSRAAADTQYF. The rearrangement links TRBV6-5 to TRBJ2-3; no firm D call. V was trimmed by 0 bases and J by 4 bases, leaving 11 bases between them. This CDR3 is 15 amino acids long. Germline CDR1 and CDR2: MNHEY and SVGAGI.

This clone was observed a handful of times. Other DNA sequences of this sample code for an identical CDR3. The genes are TRBV5-1 and TRBJ1-4; the D is unclear. Trimming shortened V by 0 bases and J by 0 bases, and 9 bases separated the two germline ends. Looked up from germline, CDR1 is SGHRS and CDR2 is YFSETQ. The CDR3 sequence is 16 residues long. The chain's CDR3 is CASSLAGDTTNEKLFF. The CDR3 DNA sequence: TGCGCCAGCAGCTTGGCTGGGGATACAACTAATGAAAAACTGTTTTTT.

This sequence joins TRBV7-9 and TRBJ2-4, with D tentatively TRBD2 (5 bases). Trimming removed 5 bases at V and 1 base at J, with 12 bases between. CDR1 is SEHNR, CDR2 FQNEAQ, per germline (reference sequence). This CDR3 comprises 15 residues. The CDR3 is CASSPLGGAKNIQYF. The CDR3 coding sequence is TGTGCCAGCAGCCCCTTAGGCGGGGCCAAAAACATTCAGTACTTC.

This chain links TRBV28 with TRBJ2-3; no definite D call. The CDR3 covers 11 residues. Trimming took 7 bases from V and 5 from J, leaving 7 bases between them. CDR1 MDHEN and CDR2 SYDVKM come from the germline V gene. The CDR3 loop reads CASTILDTQYF. In DNA, the CDR3 is TGTGCCAGCACGATATTAGATACGCAGTATTTT.

This clone was counted a few times. The chain carries TRBV27 and TRBJ1-4, with TRBD1 matching 7 bases. V trimming: 5 bases; J trimming: 7 bases; junction bases outside the gene matches: 7. There are 14 residues in the CDR3. From germline, CDR1 is MNHEY and CDR2 SMNVEV (reference sequence). In nucleotides, the CDR3 is TGTGCCAGCAGTGAAGACAGGGTCACTGAAAAACTGTTTTTT. Its translation: CASSEDRVTEKLFF. Full variable domain (rest looked up from reference TRBV27 and TRBJ1-4): EAQVTQNPRYLITVTGKKLTVTCSQNMNHEYMSWYRQDPGLGLRQIYYSMNVEVTDKGDVPEGYKVSRKEKRNFPLILESPSPNQTSLYFCASSEDRVTEKLFFGSGTQLSVL.

This chain uses TRBV28 with TRBJ2-5; the D is unclear. The V end lost 5 bases, the J end lost 5 bases, and 9 bases lay between the germline ends. The CDR3 has 12 amino acids. Germline V gene lookup returns CDR1 MDHEN and CDR2 SYDVKM. CDR3 in amino acids: CASSPRGETQYF. The CDR3 region has the DNA TGTGCCAGCAGTCCCCGTGGCGAGACCCAGTACTTC.

V is TRBV5-8 and J is TRBJ2-1, with 8 bases matching TRBD1. Looked up from germline, CDR1 is SGHTS and CDR2 is YDEGEE. The length of the CDR3 is 16 residues. J lost 8 bases, V lost 0 bases, and 10 bases had no gene match. Here the CDR3 DNA reads TGTGCCAGCAGCTTGGACAGGGGGGAAAGGTGGGATGAGCAGTTCTTC. This sequence encodes CASSLDRGERWDEQFF.

The sample holds a few counts of this clone. The chain employs TRBV7-9 and TRBJ2-5, with 11 nucleotides matching TRBD1. After removal of 4 bases from V and 2 bases from J, the junction contained 3 bases not matched to a gene. The CDR3 is 15 residues long. CDR1 and CDR2 (germline): SEHNR, FQNEAQ (reference sequence). This CDR3 is CASSSGQGGQETQYF. In DNA form, the CDR3 reads TGTGCCAGCAGCTCGGGACAGGGGGGACAAGAGACCCAGTACTTC.

The chain couples TRBV7-2 to TRBJ2-5; 7 positions match TRBD1. The end of the DNA is better explained by TRBJ2-7, so the J call may be wrong. Germline loops: CDR1 SGHTA, CDR2 FQGNSA. CDR3 size: 15 residues. CDR3 in amino acids: CASSLVAGGSYEQYF. The CDR3 nucleotides read TGTGCCAGCAGCTTAGTTGCAGGGGGCTCCTACGAGCAGTACTTC.

The chain uses TRBV19 and TRBJ2-1; D might be TRBD2 (5 bases). The V end lost 0 bases, the J end lost 8 bases, and 14 bases lay between the germline ends. Germline-derived CDR1 and CDR2 are LNHDA and SQIVND (reference sequence). This CDR3 spans 15 amino acids. This CDR3 is CASSIDRGLGDEQFF. The CDR3 DNA is TGTGCCAGTAGTATAGACCGAGGACTCGGGGATGAGCAGTTCTTC.